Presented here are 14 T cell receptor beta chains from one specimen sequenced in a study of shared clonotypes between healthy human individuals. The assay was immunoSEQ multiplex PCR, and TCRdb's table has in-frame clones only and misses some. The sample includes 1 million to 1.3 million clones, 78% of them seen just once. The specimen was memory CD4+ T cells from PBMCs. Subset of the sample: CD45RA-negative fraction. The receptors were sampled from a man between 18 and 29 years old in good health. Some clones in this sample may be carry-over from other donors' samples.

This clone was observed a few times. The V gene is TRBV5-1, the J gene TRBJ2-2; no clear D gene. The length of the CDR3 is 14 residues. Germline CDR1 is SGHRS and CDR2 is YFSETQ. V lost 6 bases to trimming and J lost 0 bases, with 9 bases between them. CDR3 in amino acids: CASMKVANTGELFF. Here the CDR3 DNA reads TGCGCCAGCATGAAGGTAGCGAACACCGGGGAGCTGTTTTTT.

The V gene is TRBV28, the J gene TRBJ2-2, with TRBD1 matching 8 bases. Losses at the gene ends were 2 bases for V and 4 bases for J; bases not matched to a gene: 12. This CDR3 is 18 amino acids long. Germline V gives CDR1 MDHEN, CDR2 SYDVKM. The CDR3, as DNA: TGTGCCAGCAGTTTACTACAGGGGGTCCAACGGGGCACCGGGGAGCTGTTTTTT. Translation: CASSLLQGVQRGTGELFF.

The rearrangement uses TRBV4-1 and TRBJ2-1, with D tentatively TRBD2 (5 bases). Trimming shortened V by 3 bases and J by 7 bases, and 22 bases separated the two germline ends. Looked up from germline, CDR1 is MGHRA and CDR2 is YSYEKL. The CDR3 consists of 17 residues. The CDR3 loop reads CASSHATGRGTENEQFF. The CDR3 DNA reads TGCGCCAGCAGCCATGCCACCGGCCGGGGAACAGAGAATGAGCAGTTCTTC.

The CDR3 sequence: CASSFGRQVHSPLHF. The CDR3 DNA follows: TGTGCCAGCAGCTTTGGAAGACAGGTCCATTCACCCCTCCACTTT. This chain connects TRBV7-9 to TRBJ1-6; D possibly corresponds to TRBD1 (6 bases). Between the trimmed V and J ends, which lost 3 bases and 8 bases, there was a span of 14 bases. This CDR3 contains 15 residues. The germline gives CDR1 SEHNR, CDR2 FQNEAQ (reference sequence). Using reference TRBV7-9 and TRBJ1-6 for the parts outside the CDR3, the full variable domain is DTGVSQNPRHKITKRGQNVTFRCDPISEHNRLYWYRQTLGQGPEFLTYFQNEAQLEKSRLLSDRFSAERPKGSFSTLEIQRTEQGDSAMYLCASSFGRQVHSPLHFGNGTRLTVT.

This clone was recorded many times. The CDR3: CASSPPSGGAAEQFF. The CDR3 coding sequence is TGTGCCAGCAGCCCCCCCAGCGGGGGGGCCGCTGAGCAGTTCTTC. The chain uses TRBV7-9 and TRBJ2-1, with 10 bases that match TRBD2. CDR3 size: 15 residues. Per germline, CDR1 SEHNR and CDR2 FQNEAQ (reference sequence). J was trimmed by 9 bases and V by 5 bases; bases with no gene match: 10.

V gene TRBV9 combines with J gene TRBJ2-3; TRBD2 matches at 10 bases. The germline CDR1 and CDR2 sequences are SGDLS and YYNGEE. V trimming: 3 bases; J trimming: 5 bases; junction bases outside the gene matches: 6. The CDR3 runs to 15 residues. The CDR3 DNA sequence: TGTGCCAGCAGCGCGCAGCGGGAGGGTTTAGATACGCAGTATTTT. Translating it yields CASSAQREGLDTQYF.

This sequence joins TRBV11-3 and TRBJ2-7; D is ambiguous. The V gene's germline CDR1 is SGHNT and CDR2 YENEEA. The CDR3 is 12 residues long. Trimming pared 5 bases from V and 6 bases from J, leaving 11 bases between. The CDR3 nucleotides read TGTGCCAGCAGCCGCAATAACGCCGAGCAGTACTTC. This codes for CASSRNNAEQYF.

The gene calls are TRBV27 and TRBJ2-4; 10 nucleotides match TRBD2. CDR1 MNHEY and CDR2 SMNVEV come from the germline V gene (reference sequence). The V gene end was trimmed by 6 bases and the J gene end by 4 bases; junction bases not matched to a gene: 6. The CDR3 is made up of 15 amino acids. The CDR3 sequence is CASRPSGSRKNIQYF. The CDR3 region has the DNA TGTGCCAGCAGGCCTAGCGGGAGTAGGAAAAACATTCAGTACTTC.

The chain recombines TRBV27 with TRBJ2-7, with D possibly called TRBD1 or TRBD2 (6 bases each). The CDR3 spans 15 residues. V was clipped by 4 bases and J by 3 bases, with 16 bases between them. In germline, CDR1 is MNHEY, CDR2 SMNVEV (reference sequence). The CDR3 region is CASSSPGAAGYEQYF. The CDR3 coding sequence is TGTGCCAGCAGTTCCCCGGGGGCGGCGGGCTACGAGCAGTACTTC.

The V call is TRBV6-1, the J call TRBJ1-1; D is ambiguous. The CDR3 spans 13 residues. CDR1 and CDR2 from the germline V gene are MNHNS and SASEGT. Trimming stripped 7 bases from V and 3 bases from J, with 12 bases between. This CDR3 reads CASNPRQYTEAFF. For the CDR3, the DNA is TGTGCCAGCAACCCAAGGCAATACACTGAAGCTTTCTTT.

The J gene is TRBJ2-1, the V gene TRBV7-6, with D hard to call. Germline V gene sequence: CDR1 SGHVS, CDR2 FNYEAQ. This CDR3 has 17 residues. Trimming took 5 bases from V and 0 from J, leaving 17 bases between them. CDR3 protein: CASSARYSLHSYNEQFF. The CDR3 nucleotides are TGTGCCAGCAGCGCCCGTTACTCGCTCCACTCCTACAATGAGCAGTTCTTC.

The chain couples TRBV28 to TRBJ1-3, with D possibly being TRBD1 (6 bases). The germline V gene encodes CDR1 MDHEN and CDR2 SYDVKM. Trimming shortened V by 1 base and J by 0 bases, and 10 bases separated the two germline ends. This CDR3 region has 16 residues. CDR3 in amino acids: CASSLYRGISGNTIYF. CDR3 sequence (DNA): TGTGCCAGCAGTTTATATAGGGGGATCTCTGGAAACACCATATATTTT.

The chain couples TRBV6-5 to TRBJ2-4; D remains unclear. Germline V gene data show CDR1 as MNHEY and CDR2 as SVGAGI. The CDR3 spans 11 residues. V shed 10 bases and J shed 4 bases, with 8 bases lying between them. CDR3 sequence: CATDYKNIQYF. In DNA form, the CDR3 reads TGTGCCACCGATTATAAAAACATTCAGTACTTC.

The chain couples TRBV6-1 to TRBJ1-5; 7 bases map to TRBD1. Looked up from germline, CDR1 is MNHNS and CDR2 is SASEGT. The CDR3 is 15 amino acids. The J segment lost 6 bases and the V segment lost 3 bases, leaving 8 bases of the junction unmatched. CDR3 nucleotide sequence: TGTGCCAGCAGTGATGGCAGGGGGAATAGTCAGCCCCAGCATTTT. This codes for CASSDGRGNSQPQHF.